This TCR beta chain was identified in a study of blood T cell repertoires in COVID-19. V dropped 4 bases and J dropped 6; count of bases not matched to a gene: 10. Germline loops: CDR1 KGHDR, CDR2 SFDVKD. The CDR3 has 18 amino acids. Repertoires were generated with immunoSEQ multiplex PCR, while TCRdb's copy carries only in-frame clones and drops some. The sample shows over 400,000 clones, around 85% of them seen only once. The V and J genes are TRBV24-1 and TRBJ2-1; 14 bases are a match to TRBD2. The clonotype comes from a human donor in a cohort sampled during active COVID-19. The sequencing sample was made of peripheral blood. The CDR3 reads CATSDPGLAGVGTNEQFF. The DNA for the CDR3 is TGTGCCACCAGTGACCCGGGACTAGCGGGAGTGGGTACCAATGAGCAGTTCTTC.